Here is one T cell receptor beta chain with its context. The record originates from a study of blood T cell repertoires in COVID-19. Overall study context: Samples came from the United States, Italy and Spain, spanning acute and convalescent COVID-19. PBMCs, B-cell-depleted T cells, or T cells provided the cDNA or gDNA that made up the material.

As processed by the authors: Estimation of nucleated cell counts relied on the amplification of reference gene primers. TCRdb's copy holds only in-frame clones and misses some; the assay was immunoSEQ multiplex PCR. Clonal size and the V and J genes are those of that table, whereas D and trimming came from the DNA. The sample yields about 120,000 clones, under 80% seen once. The TCR sequence derives from a man in his 70s with acute or convalescent COVID-19. Sequences were obtained from peripheral blood.

CDR3 in amino acids: CASSQGVRGRGTEAFF. For the CDR3, the DNA is TGCGCCAGCAGCCAAGGAGTCAGGGGGCGCGGGACTGAAGCTTTCTTT. The rearrangement uses TRBV4-3 and TRBJ1-1; 8 bases agree with TRBD1. V shed 1 base and J 5 bases; nucleotides not matched to a gene: 9. The CDR3 loop spans 16 amino acids. Germline values: CDR1 LGHNA, CDR2 YSLEER.